These 21 T cell receptor beta chains were all obtained from the same sample, sequenced in a study of blood T cell repertoires in COVID-19 (dated by TCRdb to about 2020). The receptor library was made with the immunoSEQ multiplex PCR assay. TCRdb's version of the immuneACCESS table is confined to in-frame rearrangements and falls short of the full clone set. An unresolved V gene accounts for under half of the shortfall where checked; the remainder is of unknown origin. The sample table lists 60,000 to 85,000 clones, 70% to 90% of them with a count of one. The ten top clones hold approximately 11% of the sample. Source material: peripheral blood. The receptors here all came from a man between 60 and 70 years old with COVID-19, enrolled during active disease.

This chain uses TRBV6-6 with TRBJ2-7; 10 bases are a match to TRBD2. Germline V CDR1 and CDR2: MNHNY, SVGAGI (reference sequence). CDR3 length equals 15 residues. Germline trimming cut 2 bases from V and 6 bases from J; bases unmatched to any gene: 7. In DNA form, the CDR3 reads TGTGCCAGCAGTTACGGGCTAGCGGGAGAAGGCGAGCAGTACTTC. Its protein is CASSYGLAGEGEQYF.

J is TRBJ2-7 and V is TRBV25-1; 8 bases map to TRBD2. Per germline, CDR1 MGHDK and CDR2 SYGVNS. The CDR3 sequence is 13 residues long. J was trimmed by 3 bases and V by 6 bases; bases with no gene match: 4. The CDR3 nucleotides are TGTGCCAGCAGCCCCGGGGGGGGCTACGAGCAGTACTTC. It specifies CASSPGGGYEQYF.

The chain couples TRBV3-1 (or the pseudogene TRBV3-2) to TRBJ2-1, with TRBD2 identical over 9 bases. This CDR3 spans 14 amino acids. Trimming at V came to 3 bases and at J to 7 bases, leaving 4 bases not matched to a gene. The germline V gene encodes CDR1 LGHDT and CDR2 YNNKEL (reference sequence). Here the CDR3 DNA reads TGTGCCAGCAGCCATACAGCGGGGGGAAATGAGCAGTTCTTC. It translates to CASSHTAGGNEQFF.

The J gene is TRBJ2-2, the V gene TRBV3-1 (or the pseudogene TRBV3-2), with 7 bases aligning to TRBD1. The CDR3 consists of 14 residues. Germline V gene lookup returns CDR1 LGHDT and CDR2 YNNKEL (reference sequence). Trimming at V came to 4 bases and at J to 5 bases, leaving 4 bases not matched to a gene. The chain's CDR3 is CASSLTQGTGELFF. The CDR3 DNA reads as TGTGCCAGCAGCCTGACACAGGGGACCGGGGAGCTGTTTTTT.

V gene TRBV4-1 combines with J gene TRBJ2-1, with 11 positions matching TRBD2. With V trimmed by 6 bases and J by 7 bases, 5 bases remained unmatched. Germline loops: CDR1 MGHRA, CDR2 YSYEKL. The CDR3 sequence is 14 residues long. The CDR3 spells CASRDSGRGNEQFF. In nucleotides, the CDR3 is TGCGCCAGCAGGGATAGCGGGAGGGGGAATGAGCAGTTCTTC.

This chain connects TRBV7-6 to TRBJ2-1, with 16 positions matching TRBD2. Trimming at V came to 4 bases and at J to 10 bases, leaving 13 bases not matched to a gene. CDR1 and CDR2 (germline): SGHVS, FNYEAQ. This CDR3 comprises 18 residues. CDR3 residues: CASSSPTGTSGGVVEQFF. In nucleotides, the CDR3 is TGTGCCAGCAGCTCACCAACGGGGACTAGCGGGGGGGTGGTGGAGCAGTTCTTC.

The chain joins TRBV2 to TRBJ2-3; 10 bases are a match to TRBD2. Per the germline V gene, CDR1 is SNHLY and CDR2 is FYNNEI. J lost 3 bases, V lost 3 bases, and 15 bases had no gene match. This CDR3 has 19 amino acids. The DNA for the CDR3 is TGTGCCAGCAGTGATCCGGGACTAGCGACCCCCAAAGGGACAGATACGCAGTATTTT. This translates into CASSDPGLATPKGTDTQYF.

The V gene is TRBV15, the J gene TRBJ1-4; D not certain. The CDR3 is 15 amino acids. V was trimmed by 0 bases and J by 11 bases, leaving 16 bases between them. Germline V gene sequence: CDR1 LNHNV, CDR2 YYDKDF (reference sequence). The CDR3 coding sequence is TGTGCCACCAGCAGAGACCTCGAGGATAGCCGGAAACTGTTTTTT. It translates to CATSRDLEDSRKLFF.

The chain is built from TRBV28 and TRBJ2-7; 7 nucleotides line up with TRBD1. Trimming took 2 bases from V and 0 from J; bases not matched to a gene: 13. The CDR3 contains 18 residues. The germline gives CDR1 MDHEN, CDR2 SYDVKM. The CDR3 sequence: CASSLKLTGAPSSYEQYF. In DNA form, the CDR3 reads TGTGCCAGCAGTTTAAAACTCACAGGGGCTCCAAGCTCCTACGAGCAGTACTTC.

The V gene is TRBV5-1, the J gene TRBJ2-3, with TRBD2 matching over 15 bases. J gave up 1 base and V 3 bases, and 6 bases lay outside the gene matches. The germline gives CDR1 SGHRS, CDR2 YFSETQ. This CDR3 is built from 18 residues. CDR3 bases: TGCGCCAGCAGCTGGGGACTAGCGGGAGGTAGGGGCACAGATACGCAGTATTTT. It is translated as CASSWGLAGGRGTDTQYF. Full variable domain (missing parts from reference TRBV5-1 and TRBJ2-3): KAGVTQTPRYLIKTRGQQVTLSCSPISGHRSVSWYQQTPGQGLQFLFEYFSETQRNKGNFPGRFSGRQFSNSRSEMNVSTLELGDSALYLCASSWGLAGGRGTDTQYFGPGTRLTVL.

This chain uses TRBV12-3 or TRBV12-4 with TRBJ1-5; D uncertain. Between the trimmed V and J ends, which lost 6 bases and 4 bases, there was a span of 10 bases. This CDR3 region has 13 residues. CDR3 nucleotides: TGTGCCAGCAGCCTCCGGGAAAATCAGCCCCAGCATTTT. This gives the protein CASSLRENQPQHF.

The CDR3, as DNA: TGTGCCACCAGTGACCCCGGGACAGGGATTGCAGATACGCAGTATTTT. Its translation: CATSDPGTGIADTQYF. The chain is built from TRBV24-1 and TRBJ2-3; 9 bases are shared with TRBD1. CDR3 length: 16 residues. With 4 bases clipped from V and 4 bases from J, the junction kept 8 bases outside the gene matches. Germline V gene sequence: CDR1 KGHDR, CDR2 SFDVKD.

This sequence joins TRBV18 and TRBJ1-5; possibly TRBD1 for D (5 bases). The CDR3 covers 15 residues. Germline values: CDR1 KGHSH, CDR2 LQKENI. With 6 bases removed from V and 0 bases from J, the gap between germline ends came to 12 bases. The CDR3: CASSPGRASNQPQHF. In DNA, the CDR3 is TGTGCCAGCTCCCCCGGCAGGGCTAGCAATCAGCCCCAGCATTTT.

The chain joins TRBV2 to TRBJ1-1; TRBD1 aligns across 8 bases. The germline gives CDR1 SNHLY, CDR2 FYNNEI. V lost 8 bases and J lost 1; bases outside the gene matches: 21. The CDR3 consists of 19 residues. The CDR3, as DNA: TGTGCCAGCCTTACCTTCATCTCGAAACAGGGGGGGCGGAACACTGAAGCTTTCTTT. Its protein is CASLTFISKQGGRNTEAFF.

A few counts support this clone. V is TRBV29-1 and J is TRBJ2-7; D call uncertain. This CDR3 has 11 residues. V was shortened by 7 bases and J by 3 bases, with 10 bases between the two germline ends. CDR1 is SQVTM and CDR2 is ANQGSEA in the germline V gene. The CDR3 loop is CSATENYEQYF. The CDR3 DNA reads TGCAGCGCGACGGAGAACTACGAGCAGTACTTC.

This clone was found a few times. The genes are TRBV11-2 and TRBJ2-7; 10 nucleotides line up with TRBD2. The J segment lost 2 bases and the V segment lost 2 bases, leaving 9 bases of the junction unmatched. Germline CDR1 is SGHAT and CDR2 is FQNNGV. The CDR3 is 17 amino acids. The CDR3 spells CASSLPWTSGRTYEQYF. CDR3 DNA: TGTGCCAGCAGCTTACCGTGGACTAGCGGCCGTACCTACGAGCAGTACTTC.

This sequence joins TRBV18 and TRBJ2-3; no definite D call. The CDR3 length is 13 residues. Germline V gene lookup returns CDR1 KGHSH and CDR2 LQKENI. Trimming removed 8 bases from V and 6 bases from J, with 15 bases in between. This CDR3 reads CASTYGETDTQYF. The CDR3 DNA sequence: TGTGCCAGCACCTACGGAGAGACGGATACGCAGTATTTT.

V usage is TRBV6-6 and J usage is TRBJ2-5; D is possibly TRBD1 (6 bases). This CDR3 spans 15 amino acids. Trimming removed 5 bases at V and 4 bases at J, with 17 bases between. Germline assignment: CDR1 MNHNY and CDR2 SVGAGI (reference sequence). CDR3 amino acids: CASSLTRGAGETQYF. For the CDR3, the DNA is TGTGCCAGCAGTCTCACCAGGGGAGCCGGAGAGACCCAGTACTTC.

This chain connects TRBV25-1 to TRBJ2-5; 9 bases align to TRBD2. Germline V gives CDR1 MGHDK, CDR2 SYGVNS. V trimming: 2 bases; J trimming: 2 bases; junction bases outside the gene matches: 0. This CDR3 has 14 residues. DNA for the CDR3: TGTGCCAGCAGTGAAGGACTAGCGCAAGAGACCCAGTACTTC. Amino acid sequence: CASSEGLAQETQYF.

The chain has TRBV9 and TRBJ2-7; TRBD2 aligns across 7 bases. CDR3 size: 13 residues. Losses at the gene ends were 10 bases for V and 6 bases for J; bases not matched to a gene: 13. Germline CDR1 is SGDLS and CDR2 is YYNGEE. Here the CDR3 reads CASSGGPGGEQYF. In DNA form, the CDR3 reads TGTGCCTCAAGCGGTGGGCCGGGGGGCGAGCAGTACTTC.

This chain connects TRBV11-1 to TRBJ1-2, with 7 nucleotides matching TRBD1. V was clipped by 1 base and J by 8 bases; unmatched bases: 4. The CDR3 runs 13 residues. Germline lookup yields CDR1 SGHAT and CDR2 FQDESV (reference sequence). The DNA of the CDR3 is TGTGCCAGCAGCTTAGGACAGGGAGAAGGCTACACCTTC. Its translation is CASSLGQGEGYTF.